This entry features one T cell receptor beta chain sequence. Its antigen is unknown. Constant-segment primers were used for 5'RACE, and the resulting TCR alpha and TCR beta cDNA libraries carried sample barcodes and UMIs. TCRdb passed the 5' RACE reads through MiXCR, listing each CDR3 protein once. The top ten clones hold roughly 23% of a sample with roughly 300,000 distinct CDR3 sequences, 7% to 10% of them seen once. This sample is drawn from a study of T-cell memory formation after mild COVID-19. Study in general: The TCR clusters were mostly specific to one donor. Overall study findings and caveats: Clones that contracted from day 15 to 85 had balanced CD4/CD8; later expanders were CD4+ biased.

V lost 6 bases to trimming and J lost 5 bases, with 10 bases between them. The CDR3 runs to 12 residues. The gene calls are TRBV12-3 or TRBV12-4 and TRBJ1-2; D remains unclear. The sequence came from a man younger than 30 who had mild COVID-19 (a few samples of this study predate the infection). Cell type and time point are not known. Sequencing was performed on PBMCs or a T cell subset sorted from them (not recorded which). The CDR3 DNA is TGTGCCAGCAGATCGACTGGTTATGGCTACACCTTC. Translation: CASRSTGYGYTF.